Shown below are 28 T cell receptor beta chains from a single sample sequenced in a study of blood T cell repertoires in COVID-19. Measured with immunoSEQ multiplex PCR; TCRdb has only the in-frame clones, and not every one. The sample includes more than 45,000 clones, roughly 87% seen only once; the top ten take 20% to 25%. Sequencing was done on a sample of peripheral blood. The source of these receptors is a woman aged 80 or over with COVID-19, enrolled during active disease.

The chain uses TRBV7-2 and TRBJ1-4; D call uncertain. Germline CDR1 SGHTA, CDR2 FQGNSA. Trimming removed 1 base at V and 7 bases at J, with 13 bases between. The CDR3 totals 15 residues. In DNA form, the CDR3 reads TGTGCCAGCAGCTTAGAACTCCGGTACGGTGAAAAACTGTTTTTT. Its translation is CASSLELRYGEKLFF.

V and J are TRBV9 and TRBJ1-6; TRBD1 matches 7 bases. V was pared by 0 bases and J by 9 bases, with 0 bases of the junction left unmatched. This CDR3 contains 13 residues. Per germline, CDR1 SGDLS and CDR2 YYNGEE. This CDR3 is CASSVGDSSPLHF. In DNA, the CDR3 is TGTGCCAGCAGCGTAGGGGACAGTTCACCCCTCCACTTT. Supplemented by reference TRBV9 and TRBJ1-6, the full variable domain reads DSGVTQTPKHLITATGQRVTLRCSPRSGDLSVYWYQQSLDQGLQFLIQYYNGEERAKGNILERFSAQQFPDLHSELNLSSLELGDSALYFCASSVGDSSPLHFGNGTRLTVT.

The chain recombines TRBV18 with TRBJ1-6; D uncertain. The CDR3 has 15 residues. V dropped 1 base and J dropped 5 bases, with 9 bases sitting between them. Germline values: CDR1 KGHSH, CDR2 LQKENI. CDR3 loop: CASSPQSAHNSPLHF. The CDR3, as DNA: TGTGCCAGCTCACCACAGTCAGCGCATAATTCACCCCTCCACTTT. The full variable domain, with the rest looked up from reference TRBV18 and TRBJ1-6, is NAGVMQNPRHLVRRRGQEARLRCSPMKGHSHVYWYRQLPEEGLKFMVYLQKENIIDESGMPKERFSAEFPKEGPSILRIQQVVRGDSAAYFCASSPQSAHNSPLHFGNGTRLTVT.

The chain is built from TRBV29-1 and TRBJ1-2; 7 bases are a match to TRBD1. Germline V gene data show CDR1 as SQVTM and CDR2 as ANQGSEA. With 6 bases clipped from V and 8 bases from J, the junction kept 6 bases outside the gene matches. The CDR3 length is 11 residues. Here the CDR3 reads CSVDQGGGYTF. DNA of the CDR3: TGCAGCGTAGACCAGGGGGGAGGCTACACCTTC.

This chain uses TRBV3-1 (or the pseudogene TRBV3-2) with TRBJ2-5, with a possible D match to TRBD1 (5 bases). This CDR3 has 14 residues. The germline V gene encodes CDR1 LGHDT and CDR2 YNNKEL (reference sequence). V was shortened by 2 bases and J by 2 bases, with 9 bases between the two germline ends. CDR3 protein: CASSQQGGQETQYF. CDR3 DNA: TGTGCCAGCAGCCAACAGGGTGGTCAAGAGACCCAGTACTTC.

This clone was detected a few times. The genes are TRBV4-1 and TRBJ1-6, with D possibly being TRBD1 (5 bases). The CDR3 spans 17 residues. CDR1 is MGHRA and CDR2 is YSYEKL in the germline V gene. Trimming cost V 0 bases and J 0 bases, with 9 bases left between them. CDR3 in amino acids: CASSQDRASSYNSPLHF. The CDR3 nucleotides are TGCGCCAGCAGCCAAGACAGGGCCAGCTCCTATAATTCACCCCTCCACTTT.

V usage is TRBV19 and J usage is TRBJ2-2; 9 bases agree with TRBD2. Germline lookup yields CDR1 LNHDA and CDR2 SQIVND (reference sequence). The junction had 4 bases not matched to a gene; V was cut back by 2 bases and J by 0 bases. The CDR3 runs 17 residues. The CDR3 is CASSINLAGTNTGELFF. CDR3 coding DNA: TGTGCCAGTAGTATAAACCTAGCGGGAACGAACACCGGGGAGCTGTTTTTT. The full variable domain, its missing parts supplied by reference TRBV19 and TRBJ2-2, is DGGITQSPKYLFRKEGQNVTLSCEQNLNHDAMYWYRQDPGQGLRLIYYSQIVNDFQKGDIAEGYSVSREKKESFPLTVTSAQKNPTAFYLCASSINLAGTNTGELFFGEGSRLTVL.

The gene calls are TRBV6-5 and TRBJ2-3; the match to TRBD2 covers 9 bases. Germline V gene lookup returns CDR1 MNHEY and CDR2 SVGAGI. The ends lost 2 bases at V and 4 bases at J; junction bases unmatched: 7. The CDR3 has 16 amino acids. The CDR3 loop is CASSYGAGGPSDTQYF. DNA for the CDR3: TGTGCCAGCAGTTACGGGGCGGGGGGGCCATCAGATACGCAGTATTTT.

V gene TRBV7-9 combines with J gene TRBJ1-2, with TRBD1 matching over 8 bases. Germline V CDR1 and CDR2: SEHNR, FQNEAQ (reference sequence). The V segment lost 5 bases and the J segment 4 bases; nucleotides outside the gene matches: 9. The length of the CDR3 is 15 residues. CDR3 DNA sequence: TGTGCCAGCAGCCTTTTCGACAGGGGAGGCTATGGCTACACCTTC. Protein: CASSLFDRGGYGYTF. Full variable domain (outside the CDR3, taken from reference TRBV7-9 and TRBJ1-2): DTGVSQNPRHKITKRGQNVTFRCDPISEHNRLYWYRQTLGQGPEFLTYFQNEAQLEKSRLLSDRFSAERPKGSFSTLEIQRTEQGDSAMYLCASSLFDRGGYGYTFGSGTRLTVV.

This rearrangement joins TRBV5-1 to TRBJ1-4; no clear D gene. Deletions cut 6 bases from V and 0 bases from J, with 9 bases between. The CDR3 contains 14 residues. Germline values: CDR1 SGHRS, CDR2 YFSETQ. The CDR3 nucleotides read TGCGCCAGCACTCTTTATTCAACTAATGAAAAACTGTTTTTT. It encodes CASTLYSTNEKLFF.

This clone came up once. The chain recombines TRBV19 with TRBJ2-7, with D possibly TRBD1 on 6 matching bases. This CDR3 comprises 13 residues. V lost 5 bases to trimming and J lost 7 bases, with 15 bases between them. The V gene's germline CDR1 is LNHDA and CDR2 SQIVND (reference sequence). In nucleotides, the CDR3 is TGTGCCAGTAGTGCGAACAGGGTTGGGGAGCAGTACTTC. It translates to CASSANRVGEQYF.

DNA of the CDR3: TGTGCCAGCTCACCATTAGCAGGGGGCGCGGACACTGAAGCTTTCTTT. Its translation: CASSPLAGGADTEAFF. The rearrangement uses TRBV18 and TRBJ1-1; 8 nucleotides align to TRBD1. V lost 2 bases, J lost 3 bases, and 8 bases stayed unmatched. Germline loops: CDR1 KGHSH, CDR2 LQKENI. The CDR3 totals 16 residues.

The chain's CDR3 is CASSLLGVSEAFF. The CDR3 DNA sequence: TGTGCCAGCAGTTTACTAGGGGTATCTGAAGCTTTCTTT. This chain uses TRBV7-2 with TRBJ1-1, with D possibly TRBD1 on 5 matching bases. The CDR3 spans 13 residues. Per the germline V gene, CDR1 is SGHTA and CDR2 is FQGNSA. The ends were cut back, 6 bases at V and 6 bases at J, with 14 bases in the middle.

The chain couples TRBV18 to TRBJ1-6, with 7 bases identical to TRBD1. With 3 bases clipped from V and 6 bases from J, the junction kept 5 bases outside the gene matches. Germline assignment: CDR1 KGHSH and CDR2 LQKENI. This CDR3 is 15 amino acids long. CDR3 DNA: TGTGCCAGCTCACCTAACCAGGGGGTTAATTCACCCCTCCACTTT. Translating gives CASSPNQGVNSPLHF.

This chain connects TRBV12-3 or TRBV12-4 to TRBJ2-1; no definite D call. Trimming removed 6 bases from V and 7 bases from J, with 7 bases in between. CDR3 length equals 11 residues. In nucleotides, the CDR3 is TGTGCCAGCAGCTCCGGGAATGAGCAGTTCTTC. This sequence encodes CASSSGNEQFF.

This clone occurred a few times. The V call is TRBV2, the J call TRBJ1-2; perhaps TRBD1 as D (6 bases). This CDR3 comprises 13 residues. Germline V gene lookup returns CDR1 SNHLY and CDR2 FYNNEI. The V end was cut by 5 bases, the J end by 7 bases, with 14 bases between. CDR3 in amino acids: CASSWDTGSGYTF. Here the CDR3 DNA reads TGTGCCAGCAGTTGGGACACCGGGTCTGGCTACACCTTC.

V is TRBV5-1 and J is TRBJ2-3, with D possibly TRBD1 on 6 matching bases. Germline-derived CDR1 and CDR2 are SGHRS and YFSETQ. CDR3 length: 14 amino acids. V gave up 5 bases and J gave up 6 bases, with 16 bases separating them. CDR3 sequence: CASSRGFQGDTQYF. The CDR3 nucleotides are TGCGCCAGCAGTCGTGGATTCCAGGGGGATACGCAGTATTTT.

V gene TRBV3-1 (or the pseudogene TRBV3-2) combines with J gene TRBJ1-2; D not resolved. The V end was cut by 3 bases, the J end by 4 bases, with 18 bases between. The germline V gene has CDR1 LGHDT and CDR2 YNNKEL (reference sequence). The CDR3 sequence is 16 residues long. The DNA for the CDR3 is TGTGCCAGCAGCCACCTGCTCTCGCCGGGGTCCTATGGCTACACCTTC. As protein: CASSHLLSPGSYGYTF.

The chain couples TRBV5-1 to TRBJ1-2; no reliable D call. Trimming took 1 base from V and 0 from J, leaving 7 bases between them. This CDR3 spans 14 amino acids. Per germline, CDR1 SGHRS and CDR2 YFSETQ. This chain's CDR3 is CASSLPGANYGYTF. The CDR3 nucleotides are TGCGCCAGCAGCTTGCCGGGAGCTAACTATGGCTACACCTTC.

About this clone itself: Germline is not matched at one junction end, which may reflect a read error. The chain has TRBV3-1 (or the pseudogene TRBV3-2) and TRBJ1-1; D remains unclear. This CDR3 is built from 14 residues. The V gene's germline CDR1 is LGHDT and CDR2 YNNKEL (reference sequence). The CDR3, as DNA: TGTGCCAGCAGCCAAGAGGACGCTCGAACCCCCGAGGGCTTT. Protein product: CASSQEDARTPEGF.

V is TRBV2 and J is TRBJ2-1; 12 positions match TRBD2. CDR3 length equals 16 residues. The V gene end was trimmed by 6 bases and the J gene end by 5 bases; junction bases not matched to a gene: 8. Germline-derived CDR1 and CDR2 are SNHLY and FYNNEI. The CDR3 nucleotides read TGTGCCAGCAGGGCTCAACTAGCGGGGGGTAACAATGAGCAGTTCTTC. This gives the protein CASRAQLAGGNNEQFF.

The chain couples TRBV7-3 to TRBJ1-1; no clear D. CDR1 is SGHTA and CDR2 is FQGTGA in the germline V gene. Trimming left V 2 bases short and J 1 base short, with 11 bases between. The CDR3 length is 15 residues. This chain's CDR3 is CASSLYGRGNTEAFF. The CDR3 DNA is TGTGCCAGCAGCTTATATGGCCGGGGGAACACTGAAGCTTTCTTT.

The J gene is TRBJ2-7, the V gene TRBV2; 8 nucleotides line up with TRBD1. The CDR3 spans 13 residues. Germline CDR1 is SNHLY and CDR2 is FYNNEI. V shed 7 bases and J 5 bases; nucleotides not matched to a gene: 7. In DNA, the CDR3 is TGTGCCAGCATGGAACAGGGGGATGACGAGCAGTACTTC. This encodes CASMEQGDDEQYF. Together with reference TRBV2 and TRBJ2-7, the CDR3 gives the full variable domain: EPEVTQTPSHQVTQMGQEVILRCVPISNHLYFYWYRQILGQKVEFLVSFYNNEISEKSEIFDDQFSVERPDGSNFTLKIRSTKLEDSAMYFCASMEQGDDEQYFGPGTRLTVT.

This clone was counted a few times. The rearrangement uses TRBV7-9 and TRBJ1-3, with D maybe TRBD1 (6 bases). The CDR3 totals 16 residues. Germline V lookup: CDR1 SEHNR, CDR2 FQNEAQ (reference sequence). The V and J ends lost 3 bases and 3 bases respectively, with 15 bases between them. CDR3 protein: CASSFQGSVGGNTIYF. In nucleotides, the CDR3 is TGTGCCAGCAGCTTTCAGGGGTCAGTTGGTGGAAACACCATATATTTT.

The rearrangement links TRBV9 to TRBJ2-1; TRBD1 aligns across 11 bases. The germline V gene has CDR1 SGDLS and CDR2 YYNGEE. CDR3 length: 18 residues. V lost 0 bases to trimming and J lost 7 bases; unmatched junction nucleotides: 12. CDR3 amino acids: CASSVVSRTGGAGNEQFF. CDR3 nucleotide sequence: TGTGCCAGCAGCGTAGTTAGCAGGACAGGGGGCGCCGGGAATGAGCAGTTCTTC. The full variable domain, completed using reference TRBV9 and TRBJ2-1, is DSGVTQTPKHLITATGQRVTLRCSPRSGDLSVYWYQQSLDQGLQFLIQYYNGEERAKGNILERFSAQQFPDLHSELNLSSLELGDSALYFCASSVVSRTGGAGNEQFFGPGTRLTVL.

The V and J genes are TRBV5-6 and TRBJ2-5; weak D call: TRBD2 (6 bases). This CDR3 region has 15 residues. V was trimmed by 6 bases and J by 1 base, leaving 16 bases between them. The germline V gene has CDR1 SGHDT and CDR2 YYEEEE. In DNA form, the CDR3 reads TGTGCCAGCACCCTTGGAGCGGGTTCCCAAGAGACCCAGTACTTC. Protein: CASTLGAGSQETQYF.

This clone has only a few counts. This chain links TRBV27 with TRBJ1-1; 7 nucleotides agree with TRBD1. The CDR3 has 16 amino acids. Germline V gives CDR1 MNHEY, CDR2 SMNVEV (reference sequence). Trimming at V came to 4 bases and at J to 0 bases, leaving 8 bases not matched to a gene. In DNA form, the CDR3 reads TGTGCCAGCAGTTCCCTTACAGGGGCCCTGAACACTGAAGCTTTCTTT. Amino acids: CASSSLTGALNTEAFF.

CDR3 region: CASSAIGQAPAGELFF. The CDR3 DNA reads TGTGCCAGCAGCGCTATTGGACAGGCCCCCGCGGGGGAGCTGTTTTTT. This chain joins TRBV9 and TRBJ2-2, with TRBD1 matching over 7 bases. The V gene's germline CDR1 is SGDLS and CDR2 YYNGEE. V dropped 3 bases and J dropped 8; count of bases not matched to a gene: 13. The CDR3 loop spans 16 amino acids.